This T cell receptor (beta chain) was sequenced for a study of T cell responses to AZD1222 COVID-19 vaccine (dated by TCRdb to the early 2020s). Concerning the study at large: AZD1222 recipients whose second dose came at about 4 weeks and those whose second dose came at about 12 weeks were combined into one group, since spike-specific TCR depth and breadth did not differ between the two schedules. A total of 233 trial participants underwent TCR sequencing, of whom more than 200 had received two doses of AZD1222 and around 25 had received two doses of the MenACWY control vaccine. Trial participants were enrolled into age subgroups of 18-55, 56-69 and 70-plus years, which contained 148, 28 and 57 TCR-sequenced participants, respectively.

The CDR3 regions of human TCRbeta chains were subjected to immunosequencing. Turning to the authors' computational methods: TCRs in the repertoires were compared against a reference library of SARS-CoV-2-specific TCRs that had been generated with the MIRA antigen-specificity platform. Breadth was defined as the fraction of unique TCRs that were SARS-CoV-2-associated, and depth was defined as the fraction of total T cells that were SARS-CoV-2-associated. Using the MIRA data, each spike-specific TCR was mapped to the spike region that the TCR reacts to and placed in a CD4 or CD8 class. Log10-transformed breadth and depth values were compared by one-way ANOVA with Sidak's multiple comparisons tests. In TCRdb, the immuneACCESS table is reduced to in-frame sequences with V and J assigned. These tables do not hold every clone; where another copy was compared, an unresolved V gene accounts for under half, and the others remain unexplained. Clone size and V and J calls were adopted from that table, with D and trimming inferred from the DNA. The sample table lists about 150,000 clones, more than 85% of them with a count of one. Of the sample, around 1.9% is held by the ten largest clones.

CDR3 length: 10 amino acids, cysteine to phenylalanine. This entry keeps only the CDR3 DNA: 30 bases, framed from base 1. V gives up 3 bases and J gives up 7 bases, and the segment between their germline ends measures 3 bases. Based on the germline V gene (reference sequence), the CDR1 and CDR2 sequences are LGHDT and YNNKEL. With respect to this clone: No antigen is known for it. No quality values exist for individual bases; no much larger clone is one base distant.

Paper-wide results and their limitations: Reportedly, almost half of the unique spike-specific TCRs recognized epitopes lying outside the regions that are mutated in the B.1.351 and B.1.1.7 variants. Participants were mostly white British, with more females than males. The authors suggested clonal diversity may have been underestimated. After two AZD1222 doses, spike-specific TCR breadth and depth were significantly higher than at day 0 and than in MenACWY recipients. CD4 TCRs associated with the vaccine covered the entire spike protein, and the dominant responses were in regions 160-218 and 743-854. No day 14 peak-response samples were available, so repertoires were characterized only after the peak T cell response. In the small 56-69-year group, the increase in depth fell short of significance, most likely because of low power. Conclusions about previously exposed vaccinees are limited, since just five or six AZD1222 recipients were seropositive for SARS-CoV-2 at baseline.

What the time point label conveys for this sample: baseline before first vaccination. The vaccinee samples were drawn from two UK trials, COV001 and COV002, one of which was a single-blind randomized controlled phase 2/3 trial testing AZD1222 (ChAdOx1 nCoV-19) in healthy adults. For TCRbeta chain sequencing, PBMC samples from trial participants were taken at day 0 and at day 28 after the second dose. The sample here was peripheral blood, taken on day 0 of AZD1222 vaccination. This clonotype was sampled from an adult in good health. The sequence is built from TRBV3-1 (or the pseudogene TRBV3-2) and TRBJ2-5; the D segment cannot be called with confidence. For the CDR3, the sequence is CASSQTTQYF. Here is the DNA: TGTGCCAGCAGCCAGACGACCCAGTACTTC.